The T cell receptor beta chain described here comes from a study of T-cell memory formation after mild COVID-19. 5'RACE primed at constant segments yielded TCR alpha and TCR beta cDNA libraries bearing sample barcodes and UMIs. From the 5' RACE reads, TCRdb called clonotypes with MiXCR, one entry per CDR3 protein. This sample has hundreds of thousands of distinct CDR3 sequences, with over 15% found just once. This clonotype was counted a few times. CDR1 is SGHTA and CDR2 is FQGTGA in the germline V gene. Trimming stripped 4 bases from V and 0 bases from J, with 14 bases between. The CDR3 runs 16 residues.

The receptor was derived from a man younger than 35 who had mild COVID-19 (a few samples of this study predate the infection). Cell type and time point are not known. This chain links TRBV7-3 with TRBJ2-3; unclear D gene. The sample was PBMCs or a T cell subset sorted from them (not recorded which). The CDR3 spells CASSSGSSRSTDTQYF. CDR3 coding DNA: TGTGCCAGCAGCTCCGGGTCCTCCCGCAGCACAGATACGCAGTATTTT.